The entry below gives a single T cell receptor beta chain sequence along with its context. Its antigen is still unknown. The data are from a study of T cell responses to AZD1222 COVID-19 vaccine. Study results and caveats: Only a handful of AZD1222 recipients tested seropositive at baseline.

The CDR3 runs to 17 residues. Assay: immunoSEQ multiplex PCR; the TCRdb copy retains only in-frame clones and omits some. The sample includes roughly 150,000 clones, around nine tenths seen only once; the top ten take about 4.6%. This receptor was taken from an adult in good health. The V and J genes are TRBV21-1 and TRBJ1-3; whether TRBD1, the table's D call, matches the DNA was not checked. TRBV21-1 corresponds to a pseudogene. The input for sequencing was peripheral blood, taken on day 0 of AZD1222 vaccination. The CDR3, as DNA: TGTGCCAGCAGCACTAGACAGGGCCTTCCCTCTGGAAACACCATATATTTT. Translation: CASSTRQGLPSGNTIYF.